This T cell receptor beta chain appears in the sequencing data of a study of graft-versus-host responses after intestinal transplantation. In the study overall: All recipients got anti-thymocyte globulin induction, then tacrolimus and steroids for about 3 years.

Trimming removed 1 base at V and 4 bases at J, with 4 bases between. The CDR3 contains 12 residues. Germline lookup yields CDR1 SGHDN and CDR2 FVKESK. Clones were read by immunoSEQ multiplex PCR, and TCRdb kept only the in-frame ones, dropping some. The sample contains over 40,000 clones, around 85% of which appear only once. Of note for this clone: Its antigen is unidentified.

The sequence was obtained from a human donor who was the organ donor for an intestinal transplant. The sequences come from unstimulated CD4+ T cells sorted from spleen or lymph node cells, collected before transplant. This chain joins TRBV14 and TRBJ1-2, with unresolved D. CDR3 sequence: CASSQGIYGYTF. Written as DNA, the CDR3 is TGTGCCAGCAGCCAAGGAATCTATGGCTACACCTTC.